This TCR beta chain appears in the sequencing data of a study of memory CD4+ T cells and cytomegalovirus serostatus. Details on this clone: Its antigen is not identified.

The sort gate was single viable CD3+CD4+CD8-CD45RO+ cells for memory CD4+ T cells. CMV serostatus came from serum IgG against pp150, pp28, p38, p52. As handled by the study authors: After removing out-of-frame reads, 2.3 million or so distinct TCRbeta sequences remained. Produced via immunoSEQ multiplex PCR; TCRdb's table is partial and in-frame only. V, J and clone size derive from that table, while D and trimming were established from the DNA sequence. In the table there are about 60,000 clones, 70% to 80% of which are singletons. Broader study findings: About 40% of the roughly 150 known CMV-associated TCRbeta sequences appeared in CD4+ memory. The CMV-associated TCR signature appears largely within the CD4+ memory repertoire.

This TCR came from an adult in good health and CMV-seropositive. Sequenced input: memory CD4+ T cells from blood.

The CDR3 loop reads CASSLQRRRTDTQYF. DNA of the CDR3: TGTGCCAGTAGTCTACAGCGTAGGAGGACAGATACGCAGTATTTT. The chain recombines TRBV19 with TRBJ2-3; D possibly corresponds to TRBD2 (5 bases). Germline loops: CDR1 LNHDA, CDR2 SQIVND (reference sequence). There are 15 residues in the CDR3. V gave up 5 bases and J gave up 3 bases, with 15 bases separating them.